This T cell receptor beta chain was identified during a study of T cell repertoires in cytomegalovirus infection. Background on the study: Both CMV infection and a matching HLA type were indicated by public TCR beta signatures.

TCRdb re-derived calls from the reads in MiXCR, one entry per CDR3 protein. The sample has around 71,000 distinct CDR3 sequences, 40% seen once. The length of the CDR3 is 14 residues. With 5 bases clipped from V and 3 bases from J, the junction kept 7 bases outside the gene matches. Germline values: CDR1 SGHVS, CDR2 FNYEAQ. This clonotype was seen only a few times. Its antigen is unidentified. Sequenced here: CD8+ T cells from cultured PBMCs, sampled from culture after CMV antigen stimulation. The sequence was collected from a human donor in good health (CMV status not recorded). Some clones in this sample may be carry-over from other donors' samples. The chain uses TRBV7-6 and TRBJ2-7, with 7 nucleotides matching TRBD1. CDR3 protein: CASSTGTEDYEQYF. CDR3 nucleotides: TGTGCCAGCAGCACCGGGACAGAGGACTACGAGCAGTACTTC. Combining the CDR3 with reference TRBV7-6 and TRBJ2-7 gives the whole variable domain GAGVSQSPRYKVTKRGQDVALRCDPISGHVSLYWYRQALGQGPEFLTYFNYEAQQDKSGLPNDRFSAERPEGSISTLTIQRTEQRDSAMYRCASSTGTEDYEQYFGPGTRLTVT.